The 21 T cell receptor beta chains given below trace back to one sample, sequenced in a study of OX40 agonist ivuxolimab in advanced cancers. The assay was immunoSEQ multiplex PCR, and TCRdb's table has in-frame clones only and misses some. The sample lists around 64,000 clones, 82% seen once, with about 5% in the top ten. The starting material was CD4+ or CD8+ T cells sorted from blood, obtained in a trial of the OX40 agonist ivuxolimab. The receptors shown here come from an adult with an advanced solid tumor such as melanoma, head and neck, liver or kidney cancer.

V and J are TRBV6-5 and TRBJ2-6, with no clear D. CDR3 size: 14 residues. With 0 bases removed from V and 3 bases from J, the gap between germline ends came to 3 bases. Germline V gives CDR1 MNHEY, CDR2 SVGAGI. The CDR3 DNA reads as TGTGCCAGCAGTTACTCGATTGGGGCCAACGTCCTGACTTTC. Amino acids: CASSYSIGANVLTF.

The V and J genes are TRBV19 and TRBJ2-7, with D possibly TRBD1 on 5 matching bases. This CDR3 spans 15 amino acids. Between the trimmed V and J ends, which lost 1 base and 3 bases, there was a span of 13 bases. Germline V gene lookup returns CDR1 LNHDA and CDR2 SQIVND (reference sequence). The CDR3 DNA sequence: TGTGCCAGTAGTATAGCCCCCCCAGGGTTCTACGAGCAGTACTTC. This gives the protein CASSIAPPGFYEQYF.

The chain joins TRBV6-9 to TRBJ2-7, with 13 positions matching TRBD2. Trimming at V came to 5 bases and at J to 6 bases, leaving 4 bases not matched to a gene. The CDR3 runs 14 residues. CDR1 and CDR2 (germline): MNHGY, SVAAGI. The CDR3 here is CASSLLAGGSEQYF. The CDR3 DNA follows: TGTGCCAGCAGTCTACTAGCGGGAGGGAGCGAGCAGTACTTC.

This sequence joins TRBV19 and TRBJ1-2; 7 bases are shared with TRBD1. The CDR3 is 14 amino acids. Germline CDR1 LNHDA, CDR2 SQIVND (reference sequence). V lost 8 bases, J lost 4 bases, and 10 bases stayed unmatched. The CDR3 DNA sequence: TGTGCCAGTCTGTCAGGGGGTATCTCCTATGGCTACACCTTC. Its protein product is CASLSGGISYGYTF.

CDR3 in amino acids: CASSETGQTYEQYF. The DNA of the CDR3 is TGTGCCAGCAGCGAAACGGGACAGACCTACGAGCAGTACTTC. This chain links TRBV7-9 with TRBJ2-5, with 7 bases lining up with TRBD1. The DNA end is more similar to TRBJ2-7, so the J call may be wrong. This CDR3 is 14 amino acids long. Germline loops: CDR1 SEHNR, CDR2 FQNEAQ (reference sequence).

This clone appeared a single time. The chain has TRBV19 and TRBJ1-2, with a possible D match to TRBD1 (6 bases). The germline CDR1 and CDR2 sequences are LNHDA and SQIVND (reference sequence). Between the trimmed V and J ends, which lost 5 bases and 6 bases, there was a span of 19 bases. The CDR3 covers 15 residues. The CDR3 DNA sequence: TGTGCCAGTAGTCTCCCGGGGGGGCCTTCGGATGGCTACACCTTC. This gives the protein CASSLPGGPSDGYTF.

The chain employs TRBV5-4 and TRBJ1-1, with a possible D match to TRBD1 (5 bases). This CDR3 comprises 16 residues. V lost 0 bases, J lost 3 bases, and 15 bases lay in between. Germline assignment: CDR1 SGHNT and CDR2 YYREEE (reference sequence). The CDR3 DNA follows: TGTGCCAGCAGCTTGGGGGGAGGGGCTATAGACACTGAAGCTTTCTTT. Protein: CASSLGGGAIDTEAFF. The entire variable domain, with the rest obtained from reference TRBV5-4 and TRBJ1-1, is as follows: ETGVTQSPTHLIKTRGQQVTLRCSSQSGHNTVSWYQQALGQGPQFIFQYYREEENGRGNFPPRFSGLQFPNYSSELNVNALELDDSALYLCASSLGGGAIDTEAFFGQGTRLTVV.

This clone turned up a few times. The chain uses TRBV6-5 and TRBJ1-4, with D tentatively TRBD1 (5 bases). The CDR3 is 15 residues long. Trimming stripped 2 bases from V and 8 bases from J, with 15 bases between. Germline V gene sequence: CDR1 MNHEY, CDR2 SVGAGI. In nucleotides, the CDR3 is TGTGCCAGCAGTTACGATCCTCAGGGATTGGAAAAACTGTTTTTT. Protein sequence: CASSYDPQGLEKLFF.

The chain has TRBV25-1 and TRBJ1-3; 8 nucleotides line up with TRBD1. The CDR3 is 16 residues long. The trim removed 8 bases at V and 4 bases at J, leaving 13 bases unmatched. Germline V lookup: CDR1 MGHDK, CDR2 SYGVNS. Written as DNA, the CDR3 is TGTGCCAGCCTGAGGAGCAGGGGGCTAATCGGAAACACCATATATTTT. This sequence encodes CASLRSRGLIGNTIYF.

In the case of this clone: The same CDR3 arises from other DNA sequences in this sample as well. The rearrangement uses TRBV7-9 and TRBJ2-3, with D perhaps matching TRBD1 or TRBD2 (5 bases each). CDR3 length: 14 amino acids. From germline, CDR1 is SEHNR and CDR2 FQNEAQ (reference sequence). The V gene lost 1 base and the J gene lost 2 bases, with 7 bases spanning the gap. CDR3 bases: TGTGCCAGCAGCTTAGGAGGGGCCACAGATACGCAGTATTTT. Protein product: CASSLGGATDTQYF.

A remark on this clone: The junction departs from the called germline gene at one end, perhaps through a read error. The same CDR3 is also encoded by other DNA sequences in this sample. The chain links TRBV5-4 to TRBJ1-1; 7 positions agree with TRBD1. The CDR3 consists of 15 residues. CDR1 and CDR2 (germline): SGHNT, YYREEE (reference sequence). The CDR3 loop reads CASTPGGTENTEAFF. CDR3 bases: TGTGCCAGCACCCCCGGTGGGACAGAGAACACTGAAGCCTTCTTT.

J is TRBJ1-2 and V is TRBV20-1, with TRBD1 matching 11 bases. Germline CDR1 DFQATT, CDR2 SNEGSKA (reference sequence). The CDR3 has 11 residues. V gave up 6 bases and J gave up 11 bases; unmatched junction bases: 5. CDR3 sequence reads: CSAPGQGVYTF. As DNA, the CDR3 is TGCAGTGCCCCGGGACAGGGGGTATACACCTTC.

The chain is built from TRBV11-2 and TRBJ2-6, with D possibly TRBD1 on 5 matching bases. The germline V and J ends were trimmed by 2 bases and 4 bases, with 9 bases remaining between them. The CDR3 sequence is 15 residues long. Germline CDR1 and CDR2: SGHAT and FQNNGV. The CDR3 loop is CASSLSRAGANVLTF. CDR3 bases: TGTGCCAGCAGCTTAAGCAGGGCGGGGGCCAACGTCCTGACTTTC.

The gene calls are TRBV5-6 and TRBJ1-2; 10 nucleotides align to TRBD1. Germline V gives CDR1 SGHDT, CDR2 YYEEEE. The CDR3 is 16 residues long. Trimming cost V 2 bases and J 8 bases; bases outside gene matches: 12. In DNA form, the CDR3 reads TGTGCCAGCAGCTTAATGTACGGACAGGGGGAACAAGGCTACACCTTC. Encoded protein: CASSLMYGQGEQGYTF.

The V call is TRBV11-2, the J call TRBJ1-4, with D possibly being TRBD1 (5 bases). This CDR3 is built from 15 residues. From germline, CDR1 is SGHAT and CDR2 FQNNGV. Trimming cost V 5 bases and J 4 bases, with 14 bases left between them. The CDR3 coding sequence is TGTGCCAGCAGCGCGGGACGGATTTATAATGAAAAACTGTTTTTT. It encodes CASSAGRIYNEKLFF.

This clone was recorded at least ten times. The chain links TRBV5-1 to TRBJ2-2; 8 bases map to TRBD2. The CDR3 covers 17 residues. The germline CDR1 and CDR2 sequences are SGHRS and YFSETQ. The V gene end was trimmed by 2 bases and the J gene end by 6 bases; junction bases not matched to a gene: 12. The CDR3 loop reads CASSFQLRTSFSGELFF. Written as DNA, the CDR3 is TGCGCCAGCAGCTTCCAATTAAGGACTAGCTTTTCCGGGGAGCTGTTTTTT.

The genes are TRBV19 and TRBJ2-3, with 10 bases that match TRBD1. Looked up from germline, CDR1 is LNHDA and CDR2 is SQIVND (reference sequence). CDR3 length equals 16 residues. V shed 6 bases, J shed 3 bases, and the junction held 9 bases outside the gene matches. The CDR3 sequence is CASSTGWTGGTDTQYF. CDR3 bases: TGTGCCAGTAGCACCGGTTGGACAGGGGGGACAGATACGCAGTATTTT.

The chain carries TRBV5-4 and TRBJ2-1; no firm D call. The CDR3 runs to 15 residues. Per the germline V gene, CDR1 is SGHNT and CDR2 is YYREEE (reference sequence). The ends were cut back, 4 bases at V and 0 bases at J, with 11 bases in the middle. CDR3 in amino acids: CASSPMPSSYNEQFF. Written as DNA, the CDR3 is TGTGCCAGCAGCCCGATGCCTAGCTCCTACAATGAGCAGTTCTTC.

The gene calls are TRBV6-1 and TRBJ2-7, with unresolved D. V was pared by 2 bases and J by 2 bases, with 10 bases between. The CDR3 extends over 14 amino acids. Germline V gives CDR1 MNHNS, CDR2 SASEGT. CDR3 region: CASSEWIRTYEQYF. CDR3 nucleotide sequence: TGTGCCAGCAGTGAATGGATACGGACCTACGAGCAGTACTTC.

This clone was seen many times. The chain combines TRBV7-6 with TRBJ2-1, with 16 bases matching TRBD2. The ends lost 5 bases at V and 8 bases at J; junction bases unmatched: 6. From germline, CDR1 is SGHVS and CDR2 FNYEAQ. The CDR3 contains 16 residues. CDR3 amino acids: CASSGGGTSGRDEQFF. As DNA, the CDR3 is TGTGCCAGCAGCGGAGGGGGGACTAGCGGGAGGGATGAGCAGTTCTTC.

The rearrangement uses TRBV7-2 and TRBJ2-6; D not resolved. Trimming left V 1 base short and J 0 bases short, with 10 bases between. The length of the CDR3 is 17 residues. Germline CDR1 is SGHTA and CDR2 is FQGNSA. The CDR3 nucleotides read TGTGCCAGCAGCTTAGGGGCAGGCCTCTCTGGGGCCAACGTCCTGACTTTC. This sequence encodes CASSLGAGLSGANVLTF.